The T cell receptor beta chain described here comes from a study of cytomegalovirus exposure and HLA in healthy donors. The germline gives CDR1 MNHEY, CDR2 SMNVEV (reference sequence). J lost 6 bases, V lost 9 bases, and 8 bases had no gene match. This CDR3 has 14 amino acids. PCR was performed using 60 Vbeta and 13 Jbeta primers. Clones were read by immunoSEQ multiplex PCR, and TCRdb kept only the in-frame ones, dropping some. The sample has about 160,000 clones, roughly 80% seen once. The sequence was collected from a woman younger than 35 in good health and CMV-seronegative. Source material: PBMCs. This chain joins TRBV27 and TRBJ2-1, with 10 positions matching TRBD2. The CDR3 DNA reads TGTGCCAGGGCTTTGAGCGGGAGGGCCAATGAGCAGTTCTTC. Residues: CARALSGRANEQFF.